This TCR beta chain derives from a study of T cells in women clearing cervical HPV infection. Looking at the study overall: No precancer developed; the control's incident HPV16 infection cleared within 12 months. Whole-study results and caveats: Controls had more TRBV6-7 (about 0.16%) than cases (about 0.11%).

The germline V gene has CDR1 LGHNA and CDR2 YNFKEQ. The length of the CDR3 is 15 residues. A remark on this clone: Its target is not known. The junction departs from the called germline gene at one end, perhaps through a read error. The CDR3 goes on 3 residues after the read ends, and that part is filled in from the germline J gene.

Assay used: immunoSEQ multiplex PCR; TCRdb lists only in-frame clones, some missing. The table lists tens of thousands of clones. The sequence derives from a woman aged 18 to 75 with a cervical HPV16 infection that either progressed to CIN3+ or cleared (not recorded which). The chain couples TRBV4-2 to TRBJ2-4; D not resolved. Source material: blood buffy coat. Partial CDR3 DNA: TGCGCCAGCAGCCAAGATCGCGATGGCAAAAACATT. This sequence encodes CASSQDRDGKNI. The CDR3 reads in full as CASSQDRDGKNIQYF.